This T cell receptor beta chain was sequenced in a study of T-cell memory formation after mild COVID-19. Overall study context: TCR clusters were mostly confined to one donor each.

The V end lost 4 bases, the J end lost 1 base, and 11 bases lay between the germline ends. The CDR3 spans 14 residues. Germline values: CDR1 SQVTM, CDR2 ANQGSEA. This clonotype was seen a handful of times. Its antigen is currently unknown. TCRdb re-analysed the 5' RACE reads in MiXCR, keeping a single row per CDR3 protein. The sample lists 200,000 to 300,000 distinct CDR3 sequences; 15% to 20% were seen once. The study, taken as a whole, reports: CD4/CD8 balance held among clones contracting day 15 to 85, and later expanders leaned CD4+. CD8+ contracting clones occupied EMRA, while CD4+ ones occupied mainly CM and EM.

The chain is built from TRBV29-1 and TRBJ1-5; maybe TRBD1 (5 bases). Material for sequencing was PBMCs or a T cell subset sorted from them (not recorded which). The TCR was taken from a man younger than 35 who had mild COVID-19 (a few samples of this study predate the infection). Cell type and time point are not known. This CDR3 reads CSVAGQGSNQPQHF. CDR3 bases: TGCAGCGTTGCCGGCCAGGGAAGCAATCAGCCCCAGCATTTT.